This T cell receptor beta chain was sequenced in a study of T cell clonotyping in hematopoietic cell transplantation (dated by TCRdb to the early 2020s). Regarding the research as a whole: In the study, over a hundred blood samples were gathered from a few dozen consecutive transplant recipients and their related donors. Recruitment of patients ran from late 2015 to early 2017, and follow-up continued until late 2020 or until death.

V lost 0 bases and J lost 4 bases; the stretch between them is 9 bases long. The CDR3, cysteine through phenylalanine, is 15 amino acids long. Only the CDR3 DNA is retained, 45 bases long and in frame from the first base. The germline V gene provides CDR1 LGHNA and CDR2 YNFKEQ. TCR beta CDR3 regions were amplified from genomic DNA with the immunoSEQ assay, a bias-controlled multiplex PCR using V- and J-specific primers. In a second PCR step, a proprietary barcode and Illumina adapter sequences were attached to the CDR3 amplicons. CDR3 libraries were sequenced on an Illumina MiSeq instrument. The paper's processing steps were these. Export and quality control were done with immunoSEQ Analyzer 3.0, while downstream analyses used R Bioconductor and Immunarch. Only productive rearrangements in the normalized downsampled data set went into calculating the repertoire metrics. Pathologically expanded clonotypes were defined as those larger than 5 templates in the normalized cohort. The Inverse Simpson Index served as the measure of repertoire diversity. To capture all clonotypes, the CMV-specificity analyses were run on the non-normalized data set. TCRdb obtained this table from immuneACCESS and retained in-frame rearrangements with V and J assigned. These tables miss some clones; where compared with another copy, unresolved V genes account for less than half of the shortfall, and the remainder is unexplained. That table supplies the V and J calls and clone size; D and trimming were determined from the DNA. Here the sample has roughly 37,000 clones; over 70% occur a single time. Around 1.8% of the sample rests with the top ten.

Remarks on this clone: No cognate antigen has been identified for it. No base quality information exists; no much larger clone differs at one position.

Results the study describes overall, beyond this receptor: Donor and pretransplant recipient Inverse Simpson Index values predicted broader posttransplant TCR repertoire diversity. The sample size was limited, and CD4 and CD8 repertoire contributions could not be separated because cells were not sorted. Overlap with donor repertoires was found for only a small fraction of recipient repertoires, with over 95% found to appear de novo at the given depth. After transplant, TCR diversity in recipients dropped, and pathologically expanded clonotypes increased progressively from day 30 to day 180.

Related transplant donors provided blood samples for TCR beta sequencing. Using Nuclei Lysis Solution, genomic DNA was extracted from unfractionated peripheral blood mononuclear cells that were either fresh or cryopreserved. The sequence came from a woman aged 40-49 years in good health. Some clones in this sample may be carry-over from other donors' samples. Sequenced: peripheral blood mononuclear cells. This chain is built from TRBV4-2 and TRBJ2-2; D gene: possibly TRBD2, on 5 matching bases. The nucleotide sequence reads as follows: TGTGCCAGCAGCCAAGATCTGGAGGCCACCGGGGAGCTGTTTTTT. Translated, it reads CASSQDLEATGELFF.